These 18 T cell receptor beta chains were sequenced from one sample in a study of T cell responses to AZD1222 COVID-19 vaccine. Profiling relied on immunoSEQ multiplex PCR, and the TCRdb table lists in-frame clones only, not all of them. Altogether 95,000 to 100,000 clones are present, around 87% being singletons, with the ten largest covering about 10%. The material sequenced was peripheral blood, taken 28 days after the second AZD1222 dose. The receptors come from an adult who received the AZD1222 COVID-19 vaccine.

The chain combines TRBV9 with TRBJ2-7; tentative D call: TRBD2 (5 bases). There are 15 residues in the CDR3. Trimming took off 4 bases at V and 5 bases at J, with 19 bases between the two ends. The germline V gene has CDR1 SGDLS and CDR2 YYNGEE. CDR3 region: CASSPSGTGPDEQYF. The CDR3 DNA follows: TGTGCCAGCAGCCCAAGCGGTACGGGCCCCGACGAGCAGTACTTC.

The J gene is TRBJ2-7, the V gene TRBV6-5; 7 nucleotides align to TRBD2. The V gene's germline CDR1 is MNHEY and CDR2 SVGAGI. The CDR3 spans 15 residues. With 6 bases clipped from V and 3 bases from J, the junction kept 11 bases outside the gene matches. CDR3 nucleotide sequence: TGTGCCAGCAGCCCCAGCGGTAGCGGGCTCTACGAGCAGTACTTC. Translating it yields CASSPSGSGLYEQYF.

The chain combines TRBV12-3 or TRBV12-4 with TRBJ2-1; D gene uncertain. V gave up 7 bases and J gave up 4 bases, with 11 bases separating them. The CDR3 has 13 residues. The chain's CDR3 is CASTEDEYNEQFF. The CDR3 DNA follows: TGTGCCAGCACTGAGGACGAGTACAATGAGCAGTTCTTC.

V usage is TRBV5-1 and J usage is TRBJ2-3; a weak D match, TRBD2 (5 bases). Per the germline V gene, CDR1 is SGHRS and CDR2 is YFSETQ. The V gene lost 2 bases and the J gene lost 0 bases, with 7 bases spanning the gap. The CDR3 consists of 14 residues. In DNA form, the CDR3 reads TGCGCCAGCAGCTTAAGCGGCAGCACAGATACGCAGTATTTT. Amino acids: CASSLSGSTDTQYF.

The J gene is TRBJ1-2, the V gene TRBV30, with D hard to call. Trimming removed 5 bases from V and 0 bases from J, with 10 bases in between. Per the germline V gene, CDR1 is GTSNPN and CDR2 is SVGIG (reference sequence). This CDR3 comprises 13 residues. CDR3 coding DNA: TGTGCCTGGGTCCGGGGAACTAACTATGGCTACACCTTC. Amino acid sequence: CAWVRGTNYGYTF.

This clone was counted a few times. This sequence joins TRBV4-2 and TRBJ2-1; 8 nucleotides line up with TRBD2. V trimming: 3 bases; J trimming: 4 bases; junction bases outside the gene matches: 11. Germline CDR1 is LGHNA and CDR2 is YNFKEQ. The CDR3 loop spans 17 amino acids. In DNA, the CDR3 is TGTGCCAGCAGCCAGAGCCTCGGCGGGGGGCTTTACAATGAGCAGTTCTTC. It codes for CASSQSLGGGLYNEQFF.

This chain connects TRBV9 to TRBJ2-7, with 7 bases matching TRBD1. Germline V gene sequence: CDR1 SGDLS, CDR2 YYNGEE. V shed 4 bases, J shed 3 bases, and the junction held 10 bases outside the gene matches. CDR3 size: 15 residues. Written as DNA, the CDR3 is TGTGCCAGCAGCACCGGGACAGCTCCTTTCTACGAGCAGTACTTC. Its protein is CASSTGTAPFYEQYF.

This sequence joins TRBV18 and TRBJ1-1; no clear D. This CDR3 has 13 residues. Germline CDR1 is KGHSH and CDR2 is LQKENI. V lost 11 bases, J lost 0 bases, and 13 bases lay in between. The CDR3 DNA reads as TGTGCCGGGCTAGGTGATTTGAACACTGAAGCTTTCTTT. Translated, it gives CAGLGDLNTEAFF.

The J gene is TRBJ1-4, the V gene TRBV27, with no clear D. CDR1 and CDR2 from the germline V gene are MNHEY and SMNVEV (reference sequence). The V gene lost 6 bases and the J gene lost 8 bases, with 16 bases spanning the gap. CDR3 length equals 14 residues. The CDR3 coding sequence is TGTGCCAGCAGCCCTAGGTTCGGTGAGGAAAAACTGTTTTTT. Amino acid sequence: CASSPRFGEEKLFF.

The chain couples TRBV12-3 or TRBV12-4 to TRBJ1-2; D unresolved. Trimming pared 4 bases from V and 8 bases from J, leaving 11 bases between. The CDR3 extends over 12 amino acids. The CDR3 sequence: CASSSRSTGYTF. In DNA form, the CDR3 reads TGTGCCAGCAGTTCCCGTTCTACCGGCTACACCTTC.

The CDR3 DNA is TGTGCCACAGGGACTTCGCCGAACACTGAAGCTTTCTTT. It yields the protein CATGTSPNTEAFF. The chain employs TRBV15 and TRBJ1-1; D possibly corresponds to TRBD1 (5 bases). The V and J ends lost 9 bases and 1 base respectively, with 12 bases between them. Per the germline V gene, CDR1 is LNHNV and CDR2 is YYDKDF (reference sequence). The CDR3 runs 13 residues.

This clone was recorded only once. CDR3 amino acids: CASSRGEYYEQYF. Here the CDR3 DNA reads TGTGCCAGTAGTCGGGGGGAGTACTACGAGCAGTACTTC. V usage is TRBV19 and J usage is TRBJ2-7; TRBD2 agrees at 7 bases. This CDR3 has 13 amino acids. Per germline, CDR1 LNHDA and CDR2 SQIVND (reference sequence). Trimming took 5 bases from V and 3 from J; bases not matched to a gene: 4.

The chain has TRBV20-1 and TRBJ2-5; unclear D gene. V was shortened by 2 bases and J by 14 bases, with 15 bases between the two germline ends. This CDR3 contains 11 residues. Germline CDR1 DFQATT, CDR2 SNEGSKA (reference sequence). For the CDR3, the DNA is TGCAGTGCTAGATCGGGCGTGAGTCGCTACTTC. Its protein is CSARSGVSRYF.

This rearrangement joins TRBV4-1 to TRBJ1-5; no clear D gene. CDR1 and CDR2 from the germline V gene are MGHRA and YSYEKL. This CDR3 is built from 13 residues. V was trimmed by 3 bases and J by 4 bases, leaving 7 bases between them. CDR3 in amino acids: CASSQALNQPQHF. The CDR3 region has the DNA TGCGCCAGCAGCCAGGCCCTAAATCAGCCCCAGCATTTT.

J is TRBJ1-1 and V is TRBV11-2; D is uncertain. Trimming cost V 5 bases and J 1 base, with 8 bases left between them. Per the germline V gene, CDR1 is SGHAT and CDR2 is FQNNGV. This CDR3 is 13 amino acids long. The CDR3 DNA reads as TGTGCCAGCAGCCTCGTGGAGAACACTGAAGCTTTCTTT. Translating it yields CASSLVENTEAFF.

This clone was recorded once. J is TRBJ2-3 and V is TRBV27; TRBD2 matches 10 bases. V trimming: 3 bases; J trimming: 4 bases; junction bases outside the gene matches: 16. CDR1 MNHEY and CDR2 SMNVEV come from the germline V gene (reference sequence). The CDR3 is made up of 19 amino acids. The chain's CDR3 is CASSFLSPRSGGVSDTQYF. In DNA, the CDR3 is TGTGCCAGCAGTTTTCTGTCGCCTAGGAGCGGGGGGGTATCAGATACGCAGTATTTT.

The chain uses TRBV9 and TRBJ1-1, with D tentatively TRBD1 (5 bases). This CDR3 has 14 amino acids. The germline V gene has CDR1 SGDLS and CDR2 YYNGEE. Trimming took off 6 bases at V and 4 bases at J, with 16 bases between the two ends. The CDR3 sequence: CASNKDGAITEAFF. The CDR3 DNA reads TGTGCCAGCAACAAAGACGGGGCAATCACTGAAGCTTTCTTT.

The V gene is TRBV28, the J gene TRBJ2-1; D possibly corresponds to TRBD2 (7 bases). CDR3 size: 13 residues. Trimming shortened V by 7 bases and J by 8 bases, and 15 bases separated the two germline ends. Germline V gene sequence: CDR1 MDHEN, CDR2 SYDVKM. The CDR3 loop reads CASIAGGLDEQFF. The CDR3 nucleotides are TGTGCCAGCATCGCCGGGGGGCTAGATGAGCAGTTCTTC.